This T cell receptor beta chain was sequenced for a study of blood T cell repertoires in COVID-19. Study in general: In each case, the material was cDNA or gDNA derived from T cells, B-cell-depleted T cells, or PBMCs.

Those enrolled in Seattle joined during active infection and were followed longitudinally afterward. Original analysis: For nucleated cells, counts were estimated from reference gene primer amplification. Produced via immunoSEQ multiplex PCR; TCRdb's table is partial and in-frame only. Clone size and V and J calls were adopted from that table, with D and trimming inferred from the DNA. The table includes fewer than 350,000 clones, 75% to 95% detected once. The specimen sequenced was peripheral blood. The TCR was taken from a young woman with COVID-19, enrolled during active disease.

In DNA, the CDR3 is TGTGCCTGGAGTGCCGACAGGGGGACCTACGAGCAGTACTTC. Translated: CAWSADRGTYEQYF. The chain combines TRBV30 with TRBJ2-7; TRBD1 matches 9 bases. This CDR3 spans 14 amino acids. CDR1 and CDR2 from the germline V gene are GTSNPN and SVGIG (reference sequence). J gave up 2 bases and V 1 base, and 3 bases lay outside the gene matches.